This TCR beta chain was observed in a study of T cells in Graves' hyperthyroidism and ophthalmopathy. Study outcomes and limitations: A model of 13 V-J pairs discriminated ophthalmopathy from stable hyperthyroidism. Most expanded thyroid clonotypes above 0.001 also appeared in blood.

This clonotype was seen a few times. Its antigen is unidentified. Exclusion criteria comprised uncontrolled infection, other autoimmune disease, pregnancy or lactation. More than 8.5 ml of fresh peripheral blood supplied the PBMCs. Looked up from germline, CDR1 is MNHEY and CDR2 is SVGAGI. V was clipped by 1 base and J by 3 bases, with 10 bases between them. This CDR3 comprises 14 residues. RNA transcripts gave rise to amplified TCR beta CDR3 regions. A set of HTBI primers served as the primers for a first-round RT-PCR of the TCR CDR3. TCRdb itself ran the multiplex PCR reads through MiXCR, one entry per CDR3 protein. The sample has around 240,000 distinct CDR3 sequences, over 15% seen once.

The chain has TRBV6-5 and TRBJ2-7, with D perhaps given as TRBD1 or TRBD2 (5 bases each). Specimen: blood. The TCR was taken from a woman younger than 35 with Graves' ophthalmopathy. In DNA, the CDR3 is TGTGCCAGCAGTTACTATGGGACCTACTACGAGCAGTACTTC. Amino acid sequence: CASSYYGTYYEQYF.